A single sample gave rise to the 18 T cell receptor beta chains below, sequenced in a study of blood T cells in healthy people across ages. A J-beta primer mix and a sample-barcoded 5' primer were used in a second PCR of about 6 to 12 cycles. TCRdb re-called the 5' RACE reads with MiXCR, one entry per CDR3 protein. The sample consists of about 1.4 million distinct CDR3 sequences, approximately 60% of them appearing once. Sequenced: blood. All receptors derive from a man younger than 30 in good health.

This clonotype occurred a few times. The chain joins TRBV7-2 to TRBJ1-2; 7 bases agree with TRBD1. V lost 4 bases, J lost 6 bases, and 5 bases stayed unmatched. The V gene's germline CDR1 is SGHTA and CDR2 FQGNSA. The CDR3 loop spans 13 amino acids. CDR3 DNA sequence: TGTGCCAGCAGCTCGCGGACAGGCAATGGCTACACCTTC. Translation gives CASSSRTGNGYTF. The full variable domain, in which reference TRBV7-2 and TRBJ1-2 provide the parts outside the CDR3, is GAGVSQSPSNKVTEKGKDVELRCDPISGHTALYWYRQSLGQGLEFLIYFQGNSAPDKSGLPSDRFSAERTGGSVSTLTIQRTQQEDSAVYLCASSSRTGNGYTFGSGTRLTVV.

This clonotype was seen a few times. The CDR3 nucleotides are TGCAGCGTTGAAGGGGGACAGGTGAATAACAATGAGCAGTTCTTC. It specifies CSVEGGQVNNNEQFF. This rearrangement joins TRBV29-1 to TRBJ2-1; 8 bases map to TRBD1. The CDR3 sequence is 15 residues long. The germline V gene encodes CDR1 SQVTM and CDR2 ANQGSEA. V dropped 1 base and J dropped 5; count of bases not matched to a gene: 7.

The V and J genes are TRBV20-1 and TRBJ2-7; TRBD1 agrees at 7 bases. CDR1 and CDR2 from the germline V gene are DFQATT and SNEGSKA (reference sequence). J lost 0 bases, V lost 4 bases, and 6 bases had no gene match. This CDR3 spans 14 amino acids. CDR3 DNA: TGCAGTGCTACGGGGACAGTGAACTCCTACGAGCAGTACTTC. Its translation is CSATGTVNSYEQYF.

V is TRBV6-1 and J is TRBJ1-2; perhaps TRBD1 as D (6 bases). Germline assignment: CDR1 MNHNS and CDR2 SASEGT. CDR3 length: 14 amino acids. Between the trimmed V and J ends, which lost 5 bases and 8 bases, there was a span of 18 bases. In DNA, the CDR3 is TGTGCCAGCAGTCTCTGGGGGGCGGCGGGAGGCTACACCTTC. It codes for CASSLWGAAGGYTF.

About this clonotype itself: The junction departs from the called germline gene at one end, perhaps through a read error. V gene TRBV12-3 or TRBV12-4 combines with J gene TRBJ2-5; TRBD2 matches 9 bases. The CDR3 length is 16 residues. For the CDR3, the DNA is TGTGCCAGCAGTTTTAAGCGGGGGGACCTACAAGAGGCCCAGTACTTC. This encodes CASSFKRGDLQEAQYF.

This clonotype occurred a few times. The chain links TRBV7-2 to TRBJ1-2; 9 bases match TRBD1. The CDR3 consists of 16 residues. Germline CDR1 SGHTA, CDR2 FQGNSA. The V gene end was trimmed by 2 bases and the J gene end by 7 bases; junction bases not matched to a gene: 11. The CDR3 DNA sequence: TGTGCCAGCAGCTTAATAAGGGGACAGGGAAACGGTGGCTACACCTTC. Protein product: CASSLIRGQGNGGYTF.

This clonotype was observed once. The rearrangement joins TRBV9 to TRBJ2-1, with TRBD2 matching 14 bases. The CDR3 runs 17 residues. The V and J ends lost 3 bases and 3 bases, in that order; junction bases with no gene match: 5. The germline V gene encodes CDR1 SGDLS and CDR2 YYNGEE. The CDR3 region has the DNA TGTGCCAGCAGCGACGGGACTAGCGGGAGCTACTACAATGAGCAGTTCTTC. This codes for CASSDGTSGSYYNEQFF.

V gene TRBV29-1 combines with J gene TRBJ2-3; D might be TRBD2 (6 bases). V was clipped by 5 bases and J by 3 bases, with 24 bases between them. CDR3 length: 17 residues. CDR1 and CDR2 (germline): SQVTM, ANQGSEA. In nucleotides, the CDR3 is TGCAGCGTTCTCCGAACGCGGGGACTCGCTGGTACAGATACGCAGTATTTT. Its protein product is CSVLRTRGLAGTDTQYF.

This sequence joins TRBV27 and TRBJ2-4; tentative D call: TRBD2 (6 bases). The J call may be wrong; the DNA end is better matched by TRBJ2-7. The germline V gene encodes CDR1 MNHEY and CDR2 SMNVEV (reference sequence). The CDR3 consists of 13 residues. Written as DNA, the CDR3 is TGTGCCAGCAGCCCGGGACTGTCCCACGAGCAGTACTTC. Its translation is CASSPGLSHEQYF.

The chain carries TRBV7-9 and TRBJ2-5; a possible D gene is TRBD1 (6 bases). The CDR3 covers 14 residues. V lost 3 bases and J lost 1, with 9 bases in between. Germline V CDR1 and CDR2: SEHNR, FQNEAQ (reference sequence). In nucleotides, the CDR3 is TGTGCCAGCAGCTTCTGGGGGCCCCAAGAGACCCAGTACTTC. Protein: CASSFWGPQETQYF.

The V call is TRBV20-1, the J call TRBJ2-5; D may match TRBD1 or TRBD2 (5 bases each). The CDR3 is 11 residues long. V was cut by 1 base and J by 13 bases, with 13 bases left in between. Germline assignment: CDR1 DFQATT and CDR2 SNEGSKA (reference sequence). CDR3: CSARGDADLYF. The CDR3 DNA reads as TGCAGTGCTAGAGGGGACGCGGACCTGTACTTC.

This chain links TRBV4-1 with TRBJ1-5; 7 bases map to TRBD1. V shed 0 bases, J shed 6 bases, and the junction held 5 bases outside the gene matches. The CDR3 extends over 15 amino acids. Germline V gene sequence: CDR1 MGHRA, CDR2 YSYEKL. CDR3 loop: CASSQDQQGFQPQHF. The CDR3 DNA is TGCGCCAGCAGCCAAGATCAACAGGGGTTTCAGCCCCAGCATTTT.

The chain uses TRBV6-5 and TRBJ1-1, with a possible D match to TRBD1 (6 bases). V lost 2 bases to trimming and J lost 3 bases, with 13 bases between them. The CDR3 sequence is 15 residues long. CDR1 and CDR2 (germline): MNHEY, SVGAGI. The DNA of the CDR3 is TGTGCCAGCAGTTACAGTGGGACAAGGGACACTGAAGCTTTCTTT. Its protein product is CASSYSGTRDTEAFF.

The chain recombines TRBV29-1 with TRBJ2-5; D call uncertain. Per the germline V gene, CDR1 is SQVTM and CDR2 is ANQGSEA. V gave up 4 bases and J gave up 5 bases, with 11 bases separating them. This CDR3 is 12 amino acids long. CDR3 region: CSVARSGETQYF. The CDR3 DNA reads TGCAGCGTTGCCCGCTCGGGCGAGACCCAGTACTTC.

A few counts support this clonotype. The genes are TRBV7-2 and TRBJ2-3; 9 bases map to TRBD2. Losses at the gene ends were 4 bases for V and 6 bases for J; bases not matched to a gene: 8. This CDR3 comprises 15 residues. CDR1 is SGHTA, CDR2 FQGNSA, per germline. DNA for the CDR3: TGTGCCAGCAGCTGGATAGCGGGAGAGATCGATACGCAGTATTTT. The encoded protein is CASSWIAGEIDTQYF.

V and J are TRBV5-1 and TRBJ2-7; TRBD1 might be the D (5 bases). The CDR3 is 15 residues long. From germline, CDR1 is SGHRS and CDR2 YFSETQ. V lost 1 base to trimming and J lost 3 bases, with 14 bases between them. The CDR3 sequence is CASSLSWQGYYEQYF. The DNA for the CDR3 is TGCGCCAGCAGCTTGAGCTGGCAGGGCTACTACGAGCAGTACTTC.

This chain joins TRBV2 and TRBJ2-5; D possibly corresponds to TRBD1 (5 bases). In germline, CDR1 is SNHLY, CDR2 FYNNEI. Trimming cost V 2 bases and J 2 bases, with 9 bases left between them. The CDR3 runs 14 residues. The CDR3 DNA sequence: TGTGCCAGCAGTGAAATGGCAGGGCAAGAGACCCAGTACTTC. This gives the protein CASSEMAGQETQYF.

The J gene is TRBJ1-3, the V gene TRBV12-3 or TRBV12-4, with unresolved D. The CDR3 spans 14 residues. Between the trimmed V and J ends, which lost 2 bases and 0 bases, there was a span of 5 bases. Here the CDR3 reads CASSLQLSGNTIYF. In DNA, the CDR3 is TGTGCCAGCAGTTTACAGCTCTCTGGAAACACCATATATTTT.